The 4 T cell receptor beta chains presented below share a single source sample, sequenced in a study of OX40 agonist ivuxolimab in advanced cancers. Generated by immunoSEQ multiplex PCR, the TCRdb table keeps only in-frame clones and is missing some. The data show 90,000 or so clones, with around 90% seen just once and 2.6% held by the top ten. The starting material was CD4+ or CD8+ T cells sorted from blood, obtained in a trial of the OX40 agonist ivuxolimab. The receptors derive from an adult with an advanced solid tumor such as melanoma, head and neck, liver or kidney cancer.

The V and J genes are TRBV9 and TRBJ2-5, with 11 bases identical to TRBD2. Losses at the gene ends were 3 bases for V and 7 bases for J; bases not matched to a gene: 5. The CDR3 is 14 amino acids. From germline, CDR1 is SGDLS and CDR2 YYNGEE. The CDR3 nucleotides are TGTGCCAGCAGCGAACTAGCGGGAGTTGGGACCCAGTACTTC. This codes for CASSELAGVGTQYF.

The chain has TRBV18 and TRBJ2-1, with D unresolved. V was pared by 1 base and J by 7 bases, with 11 bases between. The CDR3 loop spans 14 amino acids. Germline values: CDR1 KGHSH, CDR2 LQKENI. This chain's CDR3 is CASSPQGMENEQFF. The CDR3 coding sequence is TGTGCCAGCTCACCACAGGGAATGGAAAATGAGCAGTTCTTC.

This rearrangement joins TRBV7-3 to TRBJ2-5; D is tentatively TRBD1 or TRBD2 (6 bases each). CDR3 length: 13 amino acids. Trimming took 4 bases from V and 4 from J, leaving 10 bases between them. CDR1 SGHTA and CDR2 FQGTGA come from the germline V gene. The CDR3 spells CASSSQGGETQYF. In DNA, the CDR3 is TGTGCCAGCAGCTCACAGGGAGGAGAGACCCAGTACTTC.

This chain connects TRBV28 to TRBJ2-6; possible D gene TRBD1, 6 bases. The CDR3 covers 14 residues. Trimming stripped 4 bases from V and 3 bases from J, with 7 bases between. Looked up from germline, CDR1 is MDHEN and CDR2 is SYDVKM. Here the CDR3 DNA reads TGTGCCAGCAGTTCAGGGGATGGGGCCAACGTCCTGACTTTC. Protein product: CASSSGDGANVLTF. The full variable domain, its missing parts supplied by reference TRBV28 and TRBJ2-6, is DVKVTQSSRYLVKRTGEKVFLECVQDMDHENMFWYRQDPGLGLRLIYFSYDVKMKEKGDIPEGYSVSREKKERFSLILESASTNQTSMYLCASSSGDGANVLTFGAGSRLTVL.